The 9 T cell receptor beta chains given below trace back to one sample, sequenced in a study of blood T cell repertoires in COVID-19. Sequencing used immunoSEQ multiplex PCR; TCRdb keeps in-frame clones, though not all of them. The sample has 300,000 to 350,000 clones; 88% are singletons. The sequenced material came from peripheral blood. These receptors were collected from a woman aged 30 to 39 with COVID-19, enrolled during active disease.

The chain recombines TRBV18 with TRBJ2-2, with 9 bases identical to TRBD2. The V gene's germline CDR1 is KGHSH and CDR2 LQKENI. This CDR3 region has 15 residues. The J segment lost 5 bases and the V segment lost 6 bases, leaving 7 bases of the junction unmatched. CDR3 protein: CASSHGLAQTGELFF. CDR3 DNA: TGTGCCAGCTCGCACGGACTAGCGCAAACCGGGGAGCTGTTTTTT.

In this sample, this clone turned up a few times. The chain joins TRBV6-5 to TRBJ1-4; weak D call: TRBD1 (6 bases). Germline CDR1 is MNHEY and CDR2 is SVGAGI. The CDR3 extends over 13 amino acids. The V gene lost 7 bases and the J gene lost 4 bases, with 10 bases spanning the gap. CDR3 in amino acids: CASNQDSNEKLFF. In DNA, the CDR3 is TGTGCCAGCAATCAGGACAGTAATGAAAAACTGTTTTTT.

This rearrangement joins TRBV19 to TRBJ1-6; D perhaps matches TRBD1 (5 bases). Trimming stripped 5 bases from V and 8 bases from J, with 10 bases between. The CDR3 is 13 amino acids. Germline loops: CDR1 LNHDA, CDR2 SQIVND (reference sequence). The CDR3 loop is CASSDRVDSPLHF. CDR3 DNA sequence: TGTGCCAGTAGTGACAGAGTTGATTCACCCCTCCACTTT.

The CDR3 sequence is CASSQDFLESNEKLFF. CDR3 coding DNA: TGTGCCAGCAGCCAAGATTTTTTAGAATCTAATGAAAAACTGTTTTTT. The chain carries TRBV3-1 (or the pseudogene TRBV3-2) and TRBJ1-4; D gene uncertain. Germline CDR1 reads LGHDT; CDR2 reads YNNKEL (reference sequence). Deletions cut 0 bases from V and 3 bases from J, with 11 bases between. The CDR3 runs 16 residues.

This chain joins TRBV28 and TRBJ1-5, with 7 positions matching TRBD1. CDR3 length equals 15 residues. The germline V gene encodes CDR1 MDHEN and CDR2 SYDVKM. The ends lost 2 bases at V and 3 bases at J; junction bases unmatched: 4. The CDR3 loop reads CASSLQDRHNQPQHF. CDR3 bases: TGTGCCAGCAGTTTACAGGACAGGCACAATCAGCCCCAGCATTTT.

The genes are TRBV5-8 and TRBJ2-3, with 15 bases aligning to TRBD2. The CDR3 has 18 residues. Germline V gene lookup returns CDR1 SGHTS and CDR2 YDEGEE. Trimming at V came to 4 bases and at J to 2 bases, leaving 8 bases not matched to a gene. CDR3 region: CASSQTGTSGGFTDTQYF. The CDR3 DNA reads TGTGCCAGCAGCCAGACCGGGACTAGCGGGGGGTTCACAGATACGCAGTATTTT.

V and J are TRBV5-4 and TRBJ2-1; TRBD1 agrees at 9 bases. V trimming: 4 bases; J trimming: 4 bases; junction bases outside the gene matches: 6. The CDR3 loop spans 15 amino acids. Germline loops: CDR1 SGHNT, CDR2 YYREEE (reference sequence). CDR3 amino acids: CASSRLGQGYNEQFF. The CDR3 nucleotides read TGTGCCAGCAGCCGGCTAGGACAGGGGTACAATGAGCAGTTCTTC.

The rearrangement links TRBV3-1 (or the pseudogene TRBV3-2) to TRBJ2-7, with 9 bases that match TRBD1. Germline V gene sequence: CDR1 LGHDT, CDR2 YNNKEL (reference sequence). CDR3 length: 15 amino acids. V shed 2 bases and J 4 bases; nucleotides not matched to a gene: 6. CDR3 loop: CASSQSPGQGYEQYF. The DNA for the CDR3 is TGTGCCAGCAGCCAAAGCCCGGGACAGGGTTACGAGCAGTACTTC.

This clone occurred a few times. In DNA, the CDR3 is TGTGCCAGCAGCAACTGGAGGGGTCAGCCCCAGCATTTT. Residues: CASSNWRGQPQHF. The chain joins TRBV6-5 to TRBJ1-5; D is perhaps TRBD1 (5 bases). The CDR3 totals 13 residues. The ends were cut back, 6 bases at V and 6 bases at J, with 12 bases in the middle. Germline loops: CDR1 MNHEY, CDR2 SVGAGI.